The 26 T cell receptor beta chains below all came from one sample that was sequenced in a study of T cells in Graves' hyperthyroidism and ophthalmopathy. RNA transcripts gave rise to amplified TCR beta CDR3 regions. A set of HTBI primers served as the primers for a first-round RT-PCR of the TCR CDR3. TCRdb redid the calling of the multiplex PCR reads with MiXCR, one entry per CDR3 protein. The data hold under 350,000 distinct CDR3 sequences, with roughly 15% observed a single time. The specimen sequenced was blood. The receptors were sampled from a woman aged 25 to 39 with Graves' hyperthyroidism that later progressed to Graves' ophthalmopathy.

This clonotype was counted many times. This sequence joins TRBV27 and TRBJ1-4, with D hard to call. V lost 6 bases, J lost 0 bases, and 20 bases lay in between. Germline lookup yields CDR1 MNHEY and CDR2 SMNVEV (reference sequence). The CDR3 is 18 amino acids. CDR3 residues: CASSRVPPLVATNEKLFF. The CDR3 nucleotides are TGTGCCAGCAGCCGGGTCCCACCCTTAGTTGCAACTAATGAAAAACTGTTTTTT.

This clonotype has ten or more counts. The CDR3 protein is CASSPQGGTEAFF. Here the CDR3 DNA reads TGTGCCAGCAGCCCCCAGGGAGGCACTGAAGCTTTCTTT. V is TRBV7-2 and J is TRBJ1-1; D perhaps matches TRBD1 (5 bases). This CDR3 comprises 13 residues. The germline CDR1 and CDR2 sequences are SGHTA and FQGNSA. The ends were cut back, 5 bases at V and 4 bases at J, with 11 bases in the middle.

This clonotype came up many times. The J gene is TRBJ2-3, the V gene TRBV4-2, with 14 bases matching TRBD2. V lost 6 bases, J lost 5 bases, and 4 bases stayed unmatched. This CDR3 comprises 15 residues. The germline V gene has CDR1 LGHNA and CDR2 YNFKEQ. This chain's CDR3 is CASRGLAGVGDTQYF. The CDR3 region has the DNA TGTGCCAGCAGGGGACTAGCGGGAGTCGGAGATACGCAGTATTTT.

There are a few counts of this clonotype. The genes are TRBV29-1 and TRBJ2-3, with 7 positions matching TRBD2. With V trimmed by 4 bases and J by 1 base, 5 bases remained unmatched. CDR3 length: 14 amino acids. Germline lookup yields CDR1 SQVTM and CDR2 ANQGSEA. CDR3 in amino acids: CSVAELAGTDTQYF. In nucleotides, the CDR3 is TGCAGCGTTGCCGAGCTAGCGGGCACAGATACGCAGTATTTT.

This clonotype was seen just once. The V and J genes are TRBV20-1 and TRBJ2-5, with 9 bases identical to TRBD2. V shed 3 bases, J shed 2 bases, and the junction held 16 bases outside the gene matches. The CDR3 totals 18 residues. From germline, CDR1 is DFQATT and CDR2 SNEGSKA (reference sequence). CDR3 DNA sequence: TGCAGTGCTAGTAGTGCCAGCAGCTTAGCGGGAGTGCAAGAGACCCAGTACTTC. This codes for CSASSASSLAGVQETQYF.

This clonotype was counted only a few times. This may stem from a read error, because a much larger clone lies one nucleotide away. CDR3 region: CASKLAGLTGELLF. Written as DNA, the CDR3 is TGTGCCAGTAAACTAGCGGGACTCACCGGGGAGCTGCTTTTT. V is TRBV12-3 or TRBV12-4 and J is TRBJ2-2, with 10 bases matching TRBD2. There are 14 residues in the CDR3.

This clonotype came up many times. The J gene is TRBJ2-5, the V gene TRBV6-2 or TRBV6-3; D is unclear. Trimming took off 8 bases at V and 5 bases at J, with 12 bases between the two ends. The germline CDR1 and CDR2 sequences are MNHEY and SVGEGT. The CDR3 is 12 amino acids. CDR3 in DNA: TGTGCCAGCGGAAGCTTGGGGGAGACCCAGTACTTC. Protein: CASGSLGETQYF.

This clonotype was recorded many times. The chain joins TRBV5-8 to TRBJ1-1; 8 bases line up with TRBD1. V lost 2 bases and J lost 1; bases outside the gene matches: 4. The CDR3 extends over 15 amino acids. The germline gives CDR1 SGHTS, CDR2 YDEGEE. CDR3 nucleotides: TGTGCCAGCAGCTTTCCAGGGGGCCCGAACACTGAAGCTTTCTTT. This translates into CASSFPGGPNTEAFF. The variable domain in full, completed from reference TRBV5-8 and TRBJ1-1, reads EAGVTQSPTHLIKTRGQQATLRCSPISGHTSVYWYQQALGLGLQFLLWYDEGEERNRGNFPPRFSGRQFPNYSSELNVNALELEDSALYLCASSFPGGPNTEAFFGQGTRLTVV.

This clonotype was recorded many times. The chain has TRBV20-1 and TRBJ1-1; 8 nucleotides line up with TRBD1. V lost 7 bases and J lost 8; bases outside the gene matches: 15. The CDR3 extends over 14 amino acids. Germline lookup yields CDR1 DFQATT and CDR2 SNEGSKA (reference sequence). The CDR3, as DNA: TGCAGTGTGGTGGGCTATCAGGGGGCGCGGGAAGCTTTCTTT. As protein: CSVVGYQGAREAFF.

Many counts were recorded for this clonotype. Its ends do not fully match the called genes, so a read error is possible. The chain uses TRBV7-7 and TRBJ2-4, with D tentatively TRBD2 (5 bases). Germline-derived CDR1 and CDR2 are SSHAT and FNYEAQ (reference sequence). The CDR3 loop spans 14 amino acids. The CDR3 coding sequence is TGTGCTAGCAGACGTGACTACCCCGGAAACATTCAGTACTTC. This sequence encodes CASRRDYPGNIQYF.

The table lists this clonotype with a few counts. The gene calls are TRBV29-1 and TRBJ2-7, with a weak D call TRBD2 (6 bases). V lost 5 bases, J lost 0 bases, and 14 bases lay in between. The CDR3 consists of 14 residues. Germline assignment: CDR1 SQVTM and CDR2 ANQGSEA. CDR3 residues: CSVRVAANSYEQYF. CDR3 DNA: TGCAGCGTTCGGGTAGCGGCCAACTCCTACGAGCAGTACTTC.

This clonotype was seen only a few times. The chain combines TRBV20-1 with TRBJ1-2; D unresolved. V shed 7 bases and J shed 2 bases, with 11 bases lying between them. CDR1 DFQATT and CDR2 SNEGSKA come from the germline V gene (reference sequence). The CDR3 consists of 12 residues. The CDR3 is CSVPQRNYGYTF. The CDR3 nucleotides read TGCAGTGTCCCCCAGAGGAACTATGGCTACACCTTC.

This clonotype came up many times. The V and J genes are TRBV20-1 and TRBJ2-4; D gene ambiguous. The germline gives CDR1 DFQATT, CDR2 SNEGSKA (reference sequence). Trimming pared 3 bases from V and 2 bases from J, leaving 11 bases between. The CDR3 is 14 residues long. The CDR3 region is CSASLDFSKNIQYF. Here the CDR3 DNA reads TGCAGTGCTAGCTTAGACTTCTCCAAAAACATTCAGTACTTC.

In its sample, this clonotype was seen many times. This chain joins TRBV6-1 and TRBJ1-1; TRBD1 matches 8 bases. V gave up 6 bases and J gave up 1 base; unmatched junction bases: 4. Looked up from germline, CDR1 is MNHNS and CDR2 is SASEGT. The CDR3 loop spans 14 amino acids. The CDR3 sequence is CASRLTGGNTEAFF. The CDR3 coding sequence is TGTGCCAGCAGGCTAACAGGGGGGAACACTGAAGCTTTCTTT.

This clonotype has at least ten counts. V is TRBV20-1 and J is TRBJ1-2; 8 positions match TRBD1. Unmatched junction bases numbered 8, after V lost 5 bases and J lost 0 bases. Germline CDR1 reads DFQATT; CDR2 reads SNEGSKA (reference sequence). The CDR3 extends over 15 amino acids. CDR3 bases: TGCAGTGCTCGGAGAGGACAGGGACCTAACTATGGCTACACCTTC. This codes for CSARRGQGPNYGYTF.

This clonotype has ten or more counts. CDR3 region: CASSTLTGRANTGELFF. The CDR3 region has the DNA TGTGCCAGCAGTACTCTCACAGGACGAGCGAACACCGGGGAGCTGTTTTTT. The chain combines TRBV12-3 or TRBV12-4 with TRBJ2-2, with D perhaps TRBD1 (5 bases). CDR3 length: 17 amino acids. The V and J ends lost 5 bases and 0 bases respectively, with 16 bases between them.

This clonotype was found a few times. The chain combines TRBV7-2 with TRBJ2-2; D is perhaps TRBD1 or TRBD2 (6 bases each). CDR1 is SGHTA, CDR2 FQGNSA, per germline. The V and J ends lost 7 bases and 5 bases respectively, with 14 bases between them. This CDR3 has 14 amino acids. This CDR3 reads CASNPQGRTGELFF. CDR3 nucleotide sequence: TGTGCCAGCAACCCGCAGGGGAGGACCGGGGAGCTGTTTTTT.

This clonotype came up many times. The chain carries TRBV11-2 and TRBJ2-1; the match to TRBD1 covers 7 bases. From germline, CDR1 is SGHAT and CDR2 FQNNGV. Germline trimming cut 8 bases from V and 3 bases from J; bases unmatched to any gene: 10. The CDR3 loop spans 15 amino acids. The CDR3: CASASGRGFYNEQFF. As DNA, the CDR3 is TGTGCCAGCGCGAGTGGCAGGGGGTTCTACAATGAGCAGTTCTTC. Filled out from reference TRBV11-2 and TRBJ2-1, the complete variable domain reads EAGVAQSPRYKIIEKRQSVAFWCNPISGHATLYWYQQILGQGPKLLIQFQNNGVVDDSQLPKDRFSAERLKGVDSTLKIQPAKLEDSAVYLCASASGRGFYNEQFFGPGTRLTVL.

This clonotype was seen many times. V gene TRBV28 combines with J gene TRBJ1-4, with D unresolved. The V gene's germline CDR1 is MDHEN and CDR2 SYDVKM. Trimming cost V 4 bases and J 4 bases, with 10 bases left between them. This CDR3 has 14 amino acids. CDR3 in amino acids: CASSSPLLNEKLFF. CDR3 nucleotide sequence: TGTGCCAGCAGTTCCCCCCTCCTTAATGAAAAACTGTTTTTT.

This clonotype was observed at least ten times. The chain links TRBV7-2 to TRBJ2-4; a possible D gene is TRBD1 (5 bases). CDR3 length: 14 amino acids. Trimming removed 5 bases from V and 3 bases from J, with 11 bases in between. From germline, CDR1 is SGHTA and CDR2 FQGNSA. CDR3 in amino acids: CASSDSNGKNIQYF. In nucleotides, the CDR3 is TGTGCCAGCAGCGACAGTAACGGCAAAAACATTCAGTACTTC.

The chain uses TRBV5-1 and TRBJ1-5, with 8 bases fitting TRBD1. CDR3 length: 14 amino acids. J gave up 6 bases and V 4 bases, and 6 bases lay outside the gene matches. Germline V lookup: CDR1 SGHRS, CDR2 YFSETQ. DNA for the CDR3: TGCGCCAGCAGCACAGGACAGGGTGGTCAGCCCCAGCATTTT. Translating gives CASSTGQGGQPQHF.

Many counts were recorded for this clonotype. J is TRBJ2-7 and V is TRBV3-1, with a weak D call TRBD2 (6 bases). The germline gives CDR1 LGHDT, CDR2 YNNKEL (reference sequence). The CDR3 contains 15 residues. Trimming pared 0 bases from V and 2 bases from J, leaving 11 bases between. The CDR3 nucleotides are TGTGCCAGCAGCCAAGATTCCCCGGGAGCCTACGAGCAGTACTTC. Residues: CASSQDSPGAYEQYF.

The sample holds a few counts of this clonotype. This chain joins TRBV20-1 and TRBJ1-2, with 10 positions matching TRBD1. Looked up from germline, CDR1 is DFQATT and CDR2 is SNEGSKA (reference sequence). This CDR3 is 12 amino acids long. Trimming took 6 bases from V and 3 from J; bases not matched to a gene: 1. CDR3 amino acids: CSADRGHYGYTF. The CDR3 DNA follows: TGCAGTGCCGACAGGGGGCACTATGGCTACACCTTC.

This clonotype came up many times. V usage is TRBV7-2 and J usage is TRBJ2-3, with unresolved D. Germline CDR1 is SGHTA and CDR2 is FQGNSA. The CDR3 extends over 14 amino acids. V lost 1 base, J lost 4 bases, and 9 bases lay in between. In DNA, the CDR3 is TGTGCCAGCAGCTTAGAGGGATGGGCAGATACGCAGTATTTT. This encodes CASSLEGWADTQYF.

Only a few counts were recorded for this clonotype. The chain carries TRBV20-1 and TRBJ2-7, with 10 bases aligning to TRBD1. J gave up 5 bases and V 0 bases, and 7 bases lay outside the gene matches. CDR1 DFQATT and CDR2 SNEGSKA come from the germline V gene (reference sequence). This CDR3 contains 15 residues. The CDR3 DNA reads as TGCAGTGCTAGAGATTTAGGGACAGGGGACCACGAGCAGTACTTC. Encoded protein: CSARDLGTGDHEQYF.

In its sample, this clonotype was seen many times. This rearrangement joins TRBV30 to TRBJ1-5; TRBD1 agrees at 12 bases. The CDR3 loop spans 15 amino acids. V trimming: 1 base; J trimming: 8 bases; junction bases outside the gene matches: 6. CDR1 and CDR2 (germline): GTSNPN, SVGIG (reference sequence). This CDR3 reads CAWSGDRGPPEPQHF. DNA for the CDR3: TGTGCCTGGAGTGGGGACAGGGGGCCCCCAGAGCCCCAGCATTTT.